The clone carrying this T cell receptor beta chain turned up a few times. The data originate from a study of blood T cell repertoires in COVID-19. Study context: Material from acute and convalescent COVID-19 was sourced from the United States, Italy and Spain. Sources were T cells, B-cell-depleted T cells, or PBMCs; the material itself was cDNA or gDNA.

Original methodology: The authors estimated nucleated cell counts from reference gene primer amplification. Method: immunoSEQ multiplex PCR; TCRdb's copy keeps in-frame clones and lacks some. V and J calls and clone size are given by that table; D and trimming were obtained from the DNA. This table has 150,000 to 200,000 clones, roughly 85% appearing once. Losses at the gene ends were 1 base for V and 2 bases for J; bases not matched to a gene: 5. The CDR3 runs 15 residues. The germline V gene encodes CDR1 LNHNV and CDR2 YYDKDF (reference sequence). The sample was peripheral blood. This receptor was identified in a human donor with acute or convalescent COVID-19. The donor label of this sample is uncertain. V is TRBV15 and J is TRBJ2-7, with TRBD1 identical over 7 bases. The DNA of the CDR3 is TGTGCCACCAGCAGAGTCGTCGGACAGGCCTACGAGCAGTACTTC. It translates to CATSRVVGQAYEQYF.